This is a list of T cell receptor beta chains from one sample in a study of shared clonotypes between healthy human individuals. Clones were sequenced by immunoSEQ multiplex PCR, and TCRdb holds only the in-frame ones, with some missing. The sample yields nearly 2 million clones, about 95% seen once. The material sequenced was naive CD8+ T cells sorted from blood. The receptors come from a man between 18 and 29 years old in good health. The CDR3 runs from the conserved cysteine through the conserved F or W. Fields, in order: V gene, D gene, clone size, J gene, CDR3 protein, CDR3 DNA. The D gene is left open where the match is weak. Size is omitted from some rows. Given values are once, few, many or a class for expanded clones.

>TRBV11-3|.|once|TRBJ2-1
CASSLERGSGNEQFF
TGTGCCAGCAGCTTAGAGCGGGGTTCGGGCAATGAGCAGTTCTTC
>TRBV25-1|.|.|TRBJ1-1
CASSEWGRRGAEAFF
TGTGCCAGCAGTGAATGGGGACGGCGGGGGGCTGAAGCTTTCTTT
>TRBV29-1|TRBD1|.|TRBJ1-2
CSVWSGTVGNYGYTF
TGCAGCGTATGGTCCGGGACAGTCGGTAACTATGGCTACACCTTC
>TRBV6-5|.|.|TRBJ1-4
CASSTRQEEGEKLFF
TGTGCCAGCAGCACCCGACAGGAAGAGGGGGAAAAACTGTTTTTT
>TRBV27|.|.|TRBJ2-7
CASSHWENSYEQYF
TGTGCCAGCAGCCACTGGGAAAACTCCTACGAGCAGTACTTC
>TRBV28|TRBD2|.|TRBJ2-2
CASSPGLAGGLNTGELFF
TGTGCCAGCAGCCCGGGACTAGCGGGGGGACTTAACACCGGGGAGCTGTTTTTT
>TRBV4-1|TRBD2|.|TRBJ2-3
CASSLGGGTDTQYF
TGCGCCAGCAGCCTTGGGGGGGGCACAGATACGCAGTATTTT
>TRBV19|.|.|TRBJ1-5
CASWGAANQPQHF
TGTGCCAGTTGGGGGGCAGCCAATCAGCCCCAGCATTTT
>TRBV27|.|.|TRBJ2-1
CASSLLGTPYNEQFF
TGTGCCAGCAGTTTATTAGGGACACCATACAATGAGCAGTTCTTC
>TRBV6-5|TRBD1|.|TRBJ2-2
CASSSPGQGVGELFF
TGTGCCAGCAGTTCGCCGGGACAGGGTGTCGGGGAGCTGTTTTTT
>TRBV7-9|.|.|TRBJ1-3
CASSLASSSGNTIYF
TGTGCCAGCAGCCTTGCGTCGTCCTCTGGAAACACCATATATTTT
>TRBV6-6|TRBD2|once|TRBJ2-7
CASSYSTSGRYEQYF
TGTGCCAGCAGTTACTCGACTAGCGGGCGCTACGAGCAGTACTTC
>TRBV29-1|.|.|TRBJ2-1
CSVEVSEYEQFF
TGCAGCGTTGAAGTCAGCGAGTATGAGCAGTTCTTC
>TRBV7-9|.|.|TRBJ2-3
CASSSTTGTDTQYF
TGTGCCAGCAGCTCGACCACGGGGACAGATACGCAGTATTTT
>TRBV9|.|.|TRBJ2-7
CASSEDSLSYEQYF
TGTGCCAGCAGCGAAGACAGTCTTTCCTACGAGCAGTACTTC
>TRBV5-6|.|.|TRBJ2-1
CASSLFQARNEQFF
TGTGCCAGCAGCTTGTTCCAGGCCCGCAATGAGCAGTTCTTC
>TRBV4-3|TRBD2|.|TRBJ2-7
CASSQEASGAYEQYF
TGCGCCAGCAGCCAAGAAGCTAGCGGGGCCTACGAGCAGTACTTC
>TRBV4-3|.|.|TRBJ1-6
CASSQDFDSYNSPLHF
TGCGCCAGCAGCCAAGATTTCGACTCCTATAATTCACCCCTCCACTTT
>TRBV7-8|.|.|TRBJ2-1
CASSLEPGAYNEQFF
TGTGCCAGCAGCTTAGAACCGGGGGCATACAATGAGCAGTTCTTC
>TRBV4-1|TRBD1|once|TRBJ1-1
CASSQVVRGMNTEAFF
TGCGCCAGCAGCCAAGTCGTCAGGGGGATGAACACTGAAGCTTTCTTT
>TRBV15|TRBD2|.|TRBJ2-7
CATSRVPTSGTYEQYF
TGTGCCACCAGCAGAGTCCCTACTAGCGGGACCTACGAGCAGTACTTC
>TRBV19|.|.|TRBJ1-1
CASTTMNTEAFF
TGTGCCAGTACAACTATGAACACTGAAGCTTTCTTT
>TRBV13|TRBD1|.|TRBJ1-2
CASSLGVRGQGDGYTF
TGTGCCAGCAGCTTAGGGGTAAGAGGACAGGGCGATGGCTACACCTTC
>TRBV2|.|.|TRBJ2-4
CASSGARVGENIQYF
TGTGCCAGCAGTGGGGCCAGAGTAGGGGAAAACATTCAGTACTTC
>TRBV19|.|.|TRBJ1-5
CASSTPHQPQHF
TGTGCCAGTAGTACACCACATCAGCCCCAGCATTTT
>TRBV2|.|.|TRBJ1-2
CASSEAEQEKVPNYGYTF
TGTGCCAGCAGTGAAGCGGAACAGGAGAAAGTACCCAACTATGGCTACACCTTC
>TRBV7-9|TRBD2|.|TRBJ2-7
CASSSTSGGTSSYEQYF
TGTGCCAGCAGCTCGACTAGCGGGGGGACCAGCTCCTACGAGCAGTACTTC
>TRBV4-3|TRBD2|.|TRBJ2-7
CASSQGLAASYEQYF
TGCGCCAGCAGCCAGGGACTAGCGGCCTCCTACGAGCAGTACTTC
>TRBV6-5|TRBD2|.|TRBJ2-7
CASTPLAATYEQYF
TGTGCCAGCACCCCACTAGCGGCAACCTACGAGCAGTACTTC
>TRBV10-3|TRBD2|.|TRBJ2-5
CAISEGLAGKETQYF
TGTGCCATCAGTGAGGGACTAGCGGGGAAAGAGACCCAGTACTTC
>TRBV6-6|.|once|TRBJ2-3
CASSSDYPLQYF
TGTGCCAGCAGTTCGGACTACCCCCTTCAGTATTTT
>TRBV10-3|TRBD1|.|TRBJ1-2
CAISEIGTDYGYTF
TGTGCCATCAGTGAGATTGGGACAGACTATGGCTACACCTTC
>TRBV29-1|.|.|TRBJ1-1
CSVELTLQSEAFF
TGCAGCGTTGAGCTCACCTTACAATCGGAAGCTTTCTTT
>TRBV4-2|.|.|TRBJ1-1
CASSQPGTGTEAFF
TGTGCCAGCAGCCAGCCCGGGACGGGCACTGAAGCTTTCTTT
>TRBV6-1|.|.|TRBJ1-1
CASRMDGNTEAFF
TGTGCCAGCAGGATGGACGGAAACACTGAAGCTTTCTTT
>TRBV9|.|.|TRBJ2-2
CASSIGTANTGELFF
TGTGCCAGCAGCATAGGGACGGCGAACACCGGGGAGCTGTTTTTT
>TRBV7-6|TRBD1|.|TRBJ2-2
CASSRDRVTGELFF
TGTGCCAGCAGCCGGGACAGGGTTACCGGGGAGCTGTTTTTT
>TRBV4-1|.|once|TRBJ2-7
CASRDSSYEQYF
TGCGCCAGCAGGGACAGCTCCTACGAGCAGTACTTC
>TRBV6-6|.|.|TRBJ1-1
CASSYTGWDTEAFF
TGTGCCAGCAGTTACACCGGGTGGGACACTGAAGCTTTCTTT
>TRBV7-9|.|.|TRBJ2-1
CASSPKAYNEQFF
TGTGCCAGCAGCCCCAAAGCCTACAATGAGCAGTTCTTC
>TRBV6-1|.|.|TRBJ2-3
CATHRVLTDTQYF
TGTGCCACCCACAGGGTACTCACAGATACGCAGTATTTT
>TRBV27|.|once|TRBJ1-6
CASSPESAGSYNSPLHF
TGTGCCAGCAGTCCTGAGTCGGCTGGATCCTATAATTCACCCCTCCACTTT
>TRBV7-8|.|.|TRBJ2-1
CASSPGNNEQFF
TGTGCCAGCAGCCCTGGAAACAATGAGCAGTTCTTC
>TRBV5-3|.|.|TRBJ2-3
CARSFSLKDCPSDTQYF
TGTGCCAGAAGCTTTTCACTCAAAGATTGTCCCTCCGATACGCAGTATTTT
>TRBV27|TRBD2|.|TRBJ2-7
CASGGRADYEQYF
TGTGCCAGCGGAGGGAGGGCAGACTACGAGCAGTACTTC
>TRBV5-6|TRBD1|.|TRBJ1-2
CASSLMTGNYGYTF
TGTGCCAGCAGCTTAATGACAGGGAACTATGGCTACACCTTC
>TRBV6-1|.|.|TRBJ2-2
CATLVDTGELFF
TGTGCCACCCTGGTAGACACCGGGGAGCTGTTTTTT
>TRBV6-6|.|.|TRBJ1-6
CASSYSTGLHF
TGTGCCAGCAGTTACTCGACAGGACTCCACTTT
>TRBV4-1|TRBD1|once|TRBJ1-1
CASSLTQQGYLAFF
TGCGCCAGCAGCCTCACCCAACAGGGGTATCTAGCTTTCTTT
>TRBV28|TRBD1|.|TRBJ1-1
CASSSYRGRSLNTEAFF
TGTGCCAGCAGTTCCTACAGGGGAAGGAGTCTAAACACTGAAGCTTTCTTT
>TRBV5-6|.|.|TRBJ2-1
CASSPIGGDFYNEQFF
TGTGCCAGCAGCCCCATAGGGGGGGATTTTTACAATGAGCAGTTCTTC
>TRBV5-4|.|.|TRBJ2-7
CASSPAGISYEQYF
TGTGCCAGCAGCCCCGCCGGGATCTCCTACGAGCAGTACTTC
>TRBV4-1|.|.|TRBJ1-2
CASSQTGTDNYGYTF
TGCGCCAGCAGCCAGACCGGGACGGACAACTATGGCTACACCTTC
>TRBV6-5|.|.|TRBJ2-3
CASSPGPPADTQYF
TGTGCCAGCAGTCCGGGACCCCCAGCGGATACGCAGTATTTT
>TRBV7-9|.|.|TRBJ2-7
CASSLAGAYEQYF
TGTGCCAGCAGCTTAGCGGGAGCCTACGAGCAGTACTTC